One and the same sample provided the 4 T cell receptor beta chains below, sequenced in a study of early T cells in non-severe SARS-CoV-2 infection. TCRdb independently ran MiXCR on the 5' RACE reads; one entry per CDR3 protein. Of around 58,000 distinct CDR3 sequences in the sample, about 7.7% were seen once. The sample consisted of whole blood, taken at baseline. The receptors shown here come from an adult who was a healthcare worker with PCR-confirmed SARS-CoV-2 infection or an uninfected control (not recorded which).

This clonotype was seen a few times. The gene calls are TRBV5-1 and TRBJ2-2; 7 positions match TRBD1. Losses at the gene ends were 3 bases for V and 3 bases for J; bases not matched to a gene: 2. CDR3 length: 14 residues. CDR1 and CDR2 (germline): SGHRS, YFSETQ. Here the CDR3 DNA reads TGCGCCAGCAGCTACGGACAGGACACCGGGGAGCTGTTTTTT. Translated, it gives CASSYGQDTGELFF.

This chain's CDR3 is CASSPRTGGSEQFF. The DNA of the CDR3 is TGTGCCAGCAGCCCCCGGACAGGAGGGAGTGAGCAGTTCTTC. The chain has TRBV7-3 and TRBJ2-1; D is perhaps TRBD1 (7 bases). Trimming took off 5 bases at V and 9 bases at J, with 17 bases between the two ends. The CDR3 is 14 amino acids. Germline CDR1 reads SGHTA; CDR2 reads FQGTGA.

This clonotype was counted ten times or more. The gene calls are TRBV12-3 or TRBV12-4 and TRBJ1-4; tentatively, D is TRBD1 (6 bases). The CDR3 contains 13 residues. The ends were cut back, 4 bases at V and 5 bases at J, with 8 bases in the middle. The CDR3 protein is CASSWGANEKLFF. CDR3 coding DNA: TGTGCCAGCAGTTGGGGGGCCAATGAAAAACTGTTTTTT.

V gene TRBV27 combines with J gene TRBJ2-1, with D possibly matching TRBD1 (6 bases). Germline CDR1 is MNHEY and CDR2 is SMNVEV (reference sequence). V was clipped by 3 bases and J by 3 bases, with 6 bases between them. There are 13 residues in the CDR3. The chain's CDR3 is CASSLDSYNEQFF. In nucleotides, the CDR3 is TGTGCCAGCAGTTTGGACAGCTACAATGAGCAGTTCTTC.